The 27 T cell receptor beta chains given below trace back to one sample, sequenced in a study of T cell repertoires in cytomegalovirus infection. A single record per CDR3 protein comes from TCRdb applying MiXCR to the reads. The sample includes about 180,000 distinct CDR3 sequences, roughly 14% of them seen just once. Sample: PBMCs. These receptors were taken from a human donor in good health (CMV status not recorded). Some clones in this sample may be carry-over from other donors' samples.

This clonotype has more than one count but fewer than ten. The genes are TRBV7-2 and TRBJ1-1; D remains ambiguous. V was trimmed by 6 bases and J by 0 bases, leaving 11 bases between them. The V gene's germline CDR1 is SGHTA and CDR2 FQGNSA. The CDR3 consists of 14 residues. As DNA, the CDR3 is TGTGCCAGCAGTTCACAAGCACTGAACACTGAAGCTTTCTTT. This encodes CASSSQALNTEAFF.

This clonotype was seen ten or more times. The V and J genes are TRBV6-5 and TRBJ2-5; D perhaps matches TRBD2 (6 bases). Germline loops: CDR1 MNHEY, CDR2 SVGAGI. V shed 0 bases and J shed 9 bases, with 17 bases lying between them. The CDR3 consists of 15 residues. CDR3 region: CASSYSFWRGSSQYF. In nucleotides, the CDR3 is TGTGCCAGCAGTTACTCGTTCTGGAGGGGCTCTTCCCAGTACTTC.

This clonotype has a count of ten or more. A single base separates this from a much larger clone, so it may be a read error. The V and J genes are TRBV7-2 and TRBJ2-5, with D hard to call. The germline V and J ends were trimmed by 4 bases and 3 bases, with 3 bases remaining between them. The CDR3 loop spans 11 amino acids. The germline V gene has CDR1 SGHTA and CDR2 FQGNSA. CDR3 in amino acids: CASSSEETQYF. The CDR3 nucleotides are TGTGCCAGCAGCTCAGAAGAGACCCAGTACTTC.

This clonotype has a count of ten or more. The chain is built from TRBV12-5 and TRBJ2-5; D may match TRBD1 or TRBD2 (5 bases each). CDR3 length: 16 amino acids. Trimming removed 2 bases from V and 2 bases from J, with 15 bases in between. Germline values: CDR1 LGHNT, CDR2 FRNRAP. CDR3 loop: CASGLPGQILQETQYF. Written as DNA, the CDR3 is TGTGCTAGTGGTTTGCCGGGGCAGATCTTACAAGAGACCCAGTACTTC.

Concerning this clonotype: One end of the junction varies from germline; a read error may be responsible. The CDR3 protein is CSVSRQGTDAFF. In DNA, the CDR3 is TGCAGCGTTTCTAGACAGGGGACTGACGCTTTCTTT. The chain carries TRBV29-1 and TRBJ1-1, with 8 positions matching TRBD1. CDR1 is SQVTM, CDR2 ANQGSEA, per germline. The CDR3 spans 12 residues. Using reference TRBV29-1 and TRBJ1-1 for the parts outside the CDR3, the full variable domain is SAVISQKPSRDICQRGTSLTIQCQVDSQVTMMFWYRQQPGQSLTLIATANQGSEATYESGFVIDKFPISRPNLTFSTLTVSNMSPEDSSIYLCSVSRQGTDAFFGQGTRLTVV.

The V gene is TRBV5-1, the J gene TRBJ1-1; 9 bases align to TRBD1. Trimming removed 7 bases from V and 1 base from J; junction bases left unmatched: 5. The CDR3 runs 14 residues. Germline CDR1 is SGHRS and CDR2 is YFSETQ. The CDR3 region is CASSTGGQNTEAFF. The CDR3 bases are TGCGCCAGCTCCACAGGGGGCCAGAACACTGAAGCTTTCTTT.

The table lists this clonotype with many counts. The V call is TRBV7-2, the J call TRBJ1-1; D remains unclear. Trimming took 6 bases from V and 0 from J, leaving 8 bases between them. Germline V CDR1 and CDR2: SGHTA, FQGNSA. This CDR3 is built from 13 residues. CDR3 protein: CASRPFLNTEAFF. As DNA, the CDR3 is TGTGCCAGCAGACCTTTCTTGAACACTGAAGCTTTCTTT.

In its sample, this clonotype was seen many times. The CDR3 DNA follows: TGTGCCAGCAGCGGGCAGGGGAGAGCTGGGGCCAACGTCCTGACTTTC. Translating gives CASSGQGRAGANVLTF. The J gene is TRBJ2-6, the V gene TRBV7-2; the D gene is possibly TRBD1 (6 bases). V was pared by 5 bases and J by 2 bases, with 13 bases between. Germline loops: CDR1 SGHTA, CDR2 FQGNSA. The CDR3 extends over 16 amino acids.

Note on this clonotype: This may be a read error: a much more frequent sequence differs by one nucleotide. The V gene is TRBV28, the J gene TRBJ1-1; TRBD1 is a possible D gene (6 bases). CDR3 length: 13 residues. The germline gives CDR1 MDHEN, CDR2 SYDVKM. V was clipped by 5 bases and J by 6 bases, with 13 bases between them. DNA for the CDR3: TGTGCCAGCAGTCCCACAGGGTACGCTGAAGCTTTCTTT. Translation: CASSPTGYAEAFF.

The chain employs TRBV20-1 and TRBJ1-1; 7 bases map to TRBD1. The CDR3 is 14 amino acids. From germline, CDR1 is DFQATT and CDR2 SNEGSKA (reference sequence). With 3 bases clipped from V and 3 bases from J, the junction kept 7 bases outside the gene matches. In DNA, the CDR3 is TGCAGTGCTAGTCCCCCCAGGGGGGACACTGAAGCTTTCTTT. Its translation is CSASPPRGDTEAFF.

This clonotype came up many times. This chain connects TRBV6-2 or TRBV6-3 to TRBJ1-1; 7 bases are a match to TRBD1. The V segment lost 11 bases and the J segment 5 bases; nucleotides outside the gene matches: 14. CDR3 size: 14 residues. Germline-derived CDR1 and CDR2 are MNHEY and SVGEGT. As DNA, the CDR3 is TGTGCCGGGACCTCAAGAGGGGGCTGGACTGAAGCTTTCTTT. Its protein is CAGTSRGGWTEAFF.

This clonotype was observed many times. V usage is TRBV7-9 and J usage is TRBJ2-5; D may be TRBD1 or TRBD2 (5 bases each). Germline CDR1 is SEHNR and CDR2 is FQNEAQ (reference sequence). Trimming stripped 1 base from V and 5 bases from J, with 14 bases between. The CDR3 covers 15 residues. The CDR3 bases are TGTGCCAGCAGCTTAGTGGGGACGGAGATGGAGACCCAGTACTTC. Translation gives CASSLVGTEMETQYF.

This clonotype was detected ten times or more. This chain uses TRBV11-1 with TRBJ2-1, with D unresolved. The V gene's germline CDR1 is SGHAT and CDR2 FQDESV (reference sequence). The CDR3 length is 15 residues. V was trimmed by 5 bases and J by 4 bases, leaving 15 bases between them. The CDR3: CASSPRSVGYNEQFF. CDR3 sequence (DNA): TGTGCCAGCAGCCCAAGGTCGGTAGGGTACAATGAGCAGTTCTTC. The full variable domain, its missing parts supplied by reference TRBV11-1 and TRBJ2-1, is EAEVAQSPRYKITEKSQAVAFWCDPISGHATLYWYRQILGQGPELLVQFQDESVVDDSQLPKDRFSAERLKGVDSTLKIQPAELGDSAMYLCASSPRSVGYNEQFFGPGTRLTVL.

The J gene is TRBJ1-2, the V gene TRBV11-1; unclear D gene. Trimming cost V 2 bases and J 7 bases, with 8 bases left between them. The CDR3 contains 12 residues. Germline assignment: CDR1 SGHAT and CDR2 FQDESV (reference sequence). In DNA, the CDR3 is TGTGCCAGCAGCTTATCGGGCGGTGGCTACACCTTC. Residues: CASSLSGGGYTF.

This clonotype was seen at least ten times. V usage is TRBV7-2 and J usage is TRBJ2-7; the D gene could be TRBD1 or TRBD2 (7 bases each). Trimming took off 2 bases at V and 1 base at J, with 15 bases between the two ends. Germline values: CDR1 SGHTA, CDR2 FQGNSA. The CDR3 extends over 16 amino acids. The chain's CDR3 is CASSLTTGRGSYEQYF. CDR3 coding DNA: TGTGCCAGCAGCTTAACGACAGGGAGGGGTTCCTACGAGCAGTACTTC.

The rearrangement joins TRBV12-3 or TRBV12-4 to TRBJ2-3; 8 nucleotides match TRBD1. V shed 7 bases and J 6 bases; nucleotides not matched to a gene: 6. The CDR3 runs 13 residues. In DNA, the CDR3 is TGTGCCAGCAACCAGGGGGCGGTGGATACGCAGTATTTT. Its translation: CASNQGAVDTQYF.

V usage is TRBV19 and J usage is TRBJ2-1; a possible D gene is TRBD1 (6 bases). Germline assignment: CDR1 LNHDA and CDR2 SQIVND (reference sequence). The CDR3 length is 15 residues. V was shortened by 0 bases and J by 11 bases, with 17 bases between the two germline ends. The CDR3 nucleotides read TGTGCCAGTAGTATAGACGGGACAACCACATTCCAGCAGTTCTTC. Residues: CASSIDGTTTFQQFF.

This clonotype was recorded a few times. The chain carries TRBV29-1 and TRBJ2-2; 7 bases fit TRBD2. Losses at the gene ends were 4 bases for V and 6 bases for J; bases not matched to a gene: 5. Germline CDR1 reads SQVTM; CDR2 reads ANQGSEA. There are 13 residues in the CDR3. The CDR3 nucleotides read TGCAGCGTTGGGCCCCGGGGGGCCGGGGAGCTGTTTTTT. This sequence encodes CSVGPRGAGELFF.

This clonotype was observed a handful of times. The chain couples TRBV29-1 to TRBJ1-1; TRBD1 matches 11 bases. With 5 bases clipped from V and 3 bases from J, the junction kept 2 bases outside the gene matches. Germline V CDR1 and CDR2: SQVTM, ANQGSEA. The CDR3 covers 13 residues. The CDR3 DNA sequence: TGCAGCGTTCGGACAGGGGGCCACACTGAAGCTTTCTTT. Amino acids: CSVRTGGHTEAFF. The whole variable domain, remainder taken from reference TRBV29-1 and TRBJ1-1, is SAVISQKPSRDICQRGTSLTIQCQVDSQVTMMFWYRQQPGQSLTLIATANQGSEATYESGFVIDKFPISRPNLTFSTLTVSNMSPEDSSIYLCSVRTGGHTEAFFGQGTRLTVV.

V gene TRBV7-9 combines with J gene TRBJ1-2; D perhaps matches TRBD1 (6 bases). This CDR3 comprises 16 residues. V was cut by 6 bases and J by 5 bases, with 22 bases left in between. Germline lookup yields CDR1 SEHNR and CDR2 FQNEAQ (reference sequence). The CDR3 DNA reads as TGTGCCAGCAGTGCCCAGCAGGCAGGGGAGAAGTATGGCTACACCTTC. Its translation is CASSAQQAGEKYGYTF. The variable domain in full, completed from reference TRBV7-9 and TRBJ1-2, reads DTGVSQNPRHKITKRGQNVTFRCDPISEHNRLYWYRQTLGQGPEFLTYFQNEAQLEKSRLLSDRFSAERPKGSFSTLEIQRTEQGDSAMYLCASSAQQAGEKYGYTFGSGTRLTVV.

This clonotype was seen a few times. This rearrangement joins TRBV7-3 to TRBJ2-3; TRBD2 aligns across 8 bases. CDR3 length: 16 amino acids. Germline loops: CDR1 SGHTA, CDR2 FQGTGA. The ends lost 1 base at V and 0 bases at J; junction bases unmatched: 3. The CDR3 DNA sequence: TGTGCCAGCAGCTTAAGGCAGCGGGGGAGCACAGATACGCAGTATTTT. Amino acids: CASSLRQRGSTDTQYF.

The rearrangement joins TRBV12-3 or TRBV12-4 to TRBJ2-1; no reliable D call. CDR3 length equals 16 residues. V lost 4 bases and J 0 bases, leaving 13 bases between the germline ends. Here the CDR3 reads CASSSPLPPSYNEQFF. CDR3 bases: TGTGCCAGCAGTTCCCCTCTGCCACCCTCCTACAATGAGCAGTTCTTC.

The sample holds a few counts of this clonotype. The CDR3 loop is CSAIRGLNEKLFF. CDR3 coding DNA: TGCAGTGCTATCCGGGGCCTTAATGAAAAACTGTTTTTT. The chain combines TRBV20-1 with TRBJ1-4; TRBD1 might be the D (5 bases). Trimming removed 4 bases at V and 4 bases at J, with 10 bases between. The CDR3 runs to 13 residues. The germline V gene encodes CDR1 DFQATT and CDR2 SNEGSKA (reference sequence).

In its sample, this clonotype was seen many times. This chain joins TRBV7-2 and TRBJ2-1, with TRBD2 as a possible D gene (5 bases). Germline V gives CDR1 SGHTA, CDR2 FQGNSA. V lost 5 bases and J lost 4, with 12 bases in between. This CDR3 comprises 14 residues. CDR3: CASSPSGIYNEQFF. CDR3 in DNA: TGTGCCAGCAGCCCCTCGGGAATTTACAATGAGCAGTTCTTC.

CDR3 coding DNA: TGTGCCAGTAGTCTATACGGCGGGGGGAATGAGCAGTTCTTC. It translates to CASSLYGGGNEQFF. The rearrangement uses TRBV19 and TRBJ2-1; TRBD2 matches 8 bases. The CDR3 sequence is 14 residues long. Germline CDR1 and CDR2: LNHDA and SQIVND (reference sequence). Trimming removed 5 bases from V and 7 bases from J; junction bases left unmatched: 7.

A few counts support this clonotype. The rearrangement uses TRBV7-9 and TRBJ2-5; D gene unclear. Between the trimmed V and J ends, which lost 0 bases and 3 bases, there was a span of 5 bases. CDR3 length: 13 amino acids. Germline lookup yields CDR1 SEHNR and CDR2 FQNEAQ (reference sequence). The CDR3 region is CASSLAQEETQYF. In nucleotides, the CDR3 is TGTGCCAGCAGCTTAGCGCAAGAAGAGACCCAGTACTTC.

The CDR3 is CSSGLSRPSYNEQFF. The CDR3 DNA is TGCAGCTCCGGACTTAGCAGACCCTCCTACAATGAGCAGTTCTTC. The V gene is TRBV29-1, the J gene TRBJ2-1, with a weak D call TRBD2 (5 bases). CDR1 and CDR2 from the germline V gene are SQVTM and ANQGSEA. There are 15 residues in the CDR3. Between the trimmed V and J ends, which lost 8 bases and 0 bases, there was a span of 17 bases.